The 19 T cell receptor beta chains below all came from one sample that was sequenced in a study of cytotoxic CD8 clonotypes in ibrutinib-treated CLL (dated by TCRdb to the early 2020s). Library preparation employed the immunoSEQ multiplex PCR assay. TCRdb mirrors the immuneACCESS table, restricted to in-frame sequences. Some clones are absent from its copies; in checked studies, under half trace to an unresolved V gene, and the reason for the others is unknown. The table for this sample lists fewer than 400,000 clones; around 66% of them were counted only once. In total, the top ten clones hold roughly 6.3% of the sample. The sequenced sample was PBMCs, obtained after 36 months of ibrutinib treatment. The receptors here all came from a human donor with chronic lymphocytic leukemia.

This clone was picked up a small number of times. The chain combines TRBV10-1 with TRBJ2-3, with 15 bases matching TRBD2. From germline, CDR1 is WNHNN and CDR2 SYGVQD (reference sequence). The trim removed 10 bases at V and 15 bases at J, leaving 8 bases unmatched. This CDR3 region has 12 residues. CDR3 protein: CATSGLAGGRYF. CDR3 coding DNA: TGCGCCACTTCGGGACTAGCGGGGGGCCGCTATTTT.

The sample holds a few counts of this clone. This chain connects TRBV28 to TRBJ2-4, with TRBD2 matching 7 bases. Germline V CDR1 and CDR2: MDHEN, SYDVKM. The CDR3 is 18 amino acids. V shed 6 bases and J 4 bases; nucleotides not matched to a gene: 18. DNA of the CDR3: TGTGCCAGCAGCCACCGACTAGCCCGTTGGGATGATAAAAACATTCAGTACTTC. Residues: CASSHRLARWDDKNIQYF.

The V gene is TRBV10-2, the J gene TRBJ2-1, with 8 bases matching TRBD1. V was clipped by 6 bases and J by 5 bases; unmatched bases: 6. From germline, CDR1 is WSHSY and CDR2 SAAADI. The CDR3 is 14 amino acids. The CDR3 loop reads CASSRGLLNNEQFF. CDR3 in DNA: TGCGCCAGCAGCAGGGGGCTCTTGAACAATGAGCAGTTCTTC.

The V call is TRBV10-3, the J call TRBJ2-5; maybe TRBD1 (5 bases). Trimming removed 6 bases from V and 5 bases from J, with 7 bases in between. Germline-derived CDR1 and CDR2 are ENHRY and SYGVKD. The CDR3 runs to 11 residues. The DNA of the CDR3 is TGTGCCATCAGCCCAGGGGAGACCCAGTACTTC. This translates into CAISPGETQYF.

This chain's CDR3 is CASSLPTGGQETQYF. The CDR3 coding sequence is TGTGCCAGCAGCTTACCGACAGGAGGGCAAGAGACCCAGTACTTC. This chain links TRBV11-2 with TRBJ2-5; D possibly uses TRBD1 or TRBD2 (6 bases each). Germline V lookup: CDR1 SGHAT, CDR2 FQNNGV. V gave up 2 bases and J gave up 2 bases, with 12 bases separating them. The CDR3 is 15 amino acids.

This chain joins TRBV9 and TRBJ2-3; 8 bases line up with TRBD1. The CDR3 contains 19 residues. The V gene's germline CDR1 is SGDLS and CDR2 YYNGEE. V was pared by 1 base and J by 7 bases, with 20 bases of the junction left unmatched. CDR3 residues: CASSVPGAGQALIWNTQYF. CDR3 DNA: TGTGCCAGCAGCGTACCTGGGGCGGGACAGGCCCTTATATGGAATACGCAGTATTTT.

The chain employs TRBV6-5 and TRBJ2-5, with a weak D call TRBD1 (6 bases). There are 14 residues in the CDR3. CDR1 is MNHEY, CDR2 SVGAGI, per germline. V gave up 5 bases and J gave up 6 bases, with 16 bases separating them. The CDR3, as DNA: TGTGCCAGCAGTCGTCTTTTAGGGGGACAGACCCAGTACTTC. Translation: CASSRLLGGQTQYF.

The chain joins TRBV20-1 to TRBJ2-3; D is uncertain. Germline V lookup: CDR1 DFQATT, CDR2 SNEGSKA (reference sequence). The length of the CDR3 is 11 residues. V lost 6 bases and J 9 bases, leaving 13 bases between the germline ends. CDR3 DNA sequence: TGCAGTGCGGAGAACCATGGCACGCAGTATTTT. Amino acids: CSAENHGTQYF.

CDR3 in amino acids: CASSEMGVAGPRVLTF. CDR3 DNA: TGTGCCAGCAGTGAAATGGGGGTGGCAGGGCCAAGGGTCCTGACTTTC. This sequence joins TRBV6-1 and TRBJ2-6; D possibly matches TRBD1 or TRBD2 (5 bases each). The V end was cut by 2 bases, the J end by 13 bases, with 21 bases between. CDR1 is MNHNS and CDR2 is SASEGT in the germline V gene. The CDR3 consists of 16 residues.

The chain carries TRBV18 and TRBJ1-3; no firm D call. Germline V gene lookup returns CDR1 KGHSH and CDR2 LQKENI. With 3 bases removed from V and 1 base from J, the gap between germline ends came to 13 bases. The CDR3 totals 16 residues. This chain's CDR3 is CASSPFGGGSGNTIYF. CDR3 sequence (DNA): TGTGCCAGCTCACCTTTCGGAGGTGGTTCTGGAAACACCATATATTTT.

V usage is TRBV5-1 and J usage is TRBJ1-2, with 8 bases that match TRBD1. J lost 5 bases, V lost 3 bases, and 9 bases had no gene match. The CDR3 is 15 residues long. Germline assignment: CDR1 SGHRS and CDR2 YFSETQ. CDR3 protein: CASSSTGQENYGYTF. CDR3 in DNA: TGCGCCAGCAGCTCCACGGGACAGGAGAATTATGGCTACACCTTC.

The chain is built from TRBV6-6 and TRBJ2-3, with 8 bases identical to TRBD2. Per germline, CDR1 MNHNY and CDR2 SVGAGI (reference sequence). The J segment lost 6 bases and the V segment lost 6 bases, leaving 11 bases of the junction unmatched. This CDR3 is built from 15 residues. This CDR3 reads CASRLVAGPADTQYF. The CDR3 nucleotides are TGTGCCAGCAGACTCGTAGCGGGGCCGGCGGATACGCAGTATTTT.

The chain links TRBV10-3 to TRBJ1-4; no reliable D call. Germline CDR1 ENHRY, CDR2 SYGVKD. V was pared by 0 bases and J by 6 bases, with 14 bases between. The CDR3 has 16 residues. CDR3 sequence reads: CAISESRGSVDEKLFF. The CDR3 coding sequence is TGTGCCATCAGTGAGTCGAGAGGGTCAGTCGATGAAAAACTGTTTTTT.

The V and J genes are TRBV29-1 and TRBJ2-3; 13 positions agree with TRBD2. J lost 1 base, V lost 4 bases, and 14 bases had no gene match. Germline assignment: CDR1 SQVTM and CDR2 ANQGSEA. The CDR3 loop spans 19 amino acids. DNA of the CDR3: TGCAGCGTTGCCGGCGGGACTAGCGGGACGGGTAAGGGCACAGATACGCAGTATTTT. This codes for CSVAGGTSGTGKGTDTQYF.

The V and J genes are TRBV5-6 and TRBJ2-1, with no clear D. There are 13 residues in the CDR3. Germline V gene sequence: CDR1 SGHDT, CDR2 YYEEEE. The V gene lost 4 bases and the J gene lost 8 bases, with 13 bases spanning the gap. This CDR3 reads CASSPDWDDEQFF. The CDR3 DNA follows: TGTGCCAGCAGCCCCGACTGGGATGATGAGCAGTTCTTC.

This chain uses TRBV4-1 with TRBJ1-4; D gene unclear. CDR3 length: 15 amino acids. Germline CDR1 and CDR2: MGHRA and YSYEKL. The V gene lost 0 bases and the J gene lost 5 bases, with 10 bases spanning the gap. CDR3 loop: CASSQESRRNEKLFF. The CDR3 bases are TGCGCCAGCAGCCAAGAGTCCCGGCGGAATGAAAAACTGTTTTTT.

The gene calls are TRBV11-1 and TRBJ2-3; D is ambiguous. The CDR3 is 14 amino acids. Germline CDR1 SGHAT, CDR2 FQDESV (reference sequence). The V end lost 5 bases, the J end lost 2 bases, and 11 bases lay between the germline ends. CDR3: CASSPWTYTDTQYF. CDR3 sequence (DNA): TGTGCCAGCAGCCCTTGGACCTACACAGATACGCAGTATTTT.

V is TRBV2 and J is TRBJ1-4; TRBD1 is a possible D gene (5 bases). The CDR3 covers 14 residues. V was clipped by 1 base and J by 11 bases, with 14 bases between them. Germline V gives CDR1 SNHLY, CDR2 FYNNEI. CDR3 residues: CASSEEPGSGKLFF. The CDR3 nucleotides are TGTGCCAGCAGTGAAGAACCGGGTTCAGGGAAACTGTTTTTT.

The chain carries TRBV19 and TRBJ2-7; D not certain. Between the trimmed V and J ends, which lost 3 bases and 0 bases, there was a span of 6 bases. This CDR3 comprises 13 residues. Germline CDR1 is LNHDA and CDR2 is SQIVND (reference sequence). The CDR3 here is CASSIAISYEQYF. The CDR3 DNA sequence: TGTGCCAGTAGTATCGCCATCTCCTACGAGCAGTACTTC. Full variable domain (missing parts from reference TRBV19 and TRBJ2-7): DGGITQSPKYLFRKEGQNVTLSCEQNLNHDAMYWYRQDPGQGLRLIYYSQIVNDFQKGDIAEGYSVSREKKESFPLTVTSAQKNPTAFYLCASSIAISYEQYFGPGTRLTVT.